The clone carrying this T cell receptor (beta chain) was observed a few times. Its specificity is not known. TCRdb recomputed calls from the 5' RACE reads with MiXCR, one row per CDR3 protein. The sample records tens of thousands of distinct CDR3 sequences, 26% being singletons. The CDR3 is 13 residues long. From germline, CDR1 is SGHTA and CDR2 FQGNSA. The V gene lost 4 bases and the J gene lost 2 bases, with 8 bases spanning the gap. General observations from the study: In terms of TCR gene usage, tumor memory CD4+ T cells clustered together with blood and lymph node memory CD4+ cells, as well as with lymph node naive CD4+ cells.

Treg sorting used a CD4+CD25+CD127-/low gate. Material for sequencing was tumor-infiltrating Tregs sorted from the breast tumor. The sequence was collected from a female donor with breast cancer. V is TRBV7-2 and J is TRBJ1-2; no definite D call. Here the CDR3 DNA reads TGTGCCAGCAGCTCTGATTGGAACTATGGCTACACCTTC. It is translated as CASSSDWNYGYTF.